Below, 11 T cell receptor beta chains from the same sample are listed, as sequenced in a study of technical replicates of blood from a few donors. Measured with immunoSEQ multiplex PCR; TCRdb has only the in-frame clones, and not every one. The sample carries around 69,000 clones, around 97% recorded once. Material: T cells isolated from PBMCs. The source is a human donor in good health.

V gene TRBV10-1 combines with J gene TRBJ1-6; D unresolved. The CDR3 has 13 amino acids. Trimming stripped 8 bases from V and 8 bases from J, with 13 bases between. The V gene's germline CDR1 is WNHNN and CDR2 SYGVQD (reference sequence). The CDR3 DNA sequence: TGCGCCAGCCTAGGAGGGATGGATTCACCCCTCCACTTT. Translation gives CASLGGMDSPLHF.

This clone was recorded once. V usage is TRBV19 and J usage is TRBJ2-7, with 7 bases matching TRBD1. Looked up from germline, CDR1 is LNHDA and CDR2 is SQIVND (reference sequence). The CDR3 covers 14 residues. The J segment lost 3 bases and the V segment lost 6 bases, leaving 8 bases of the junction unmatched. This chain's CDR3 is CASRAATGIYEQYF. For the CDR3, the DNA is TGTGCCAGTAGAGCCGCGACAGGGATCTACGAGCAGTACTTC.

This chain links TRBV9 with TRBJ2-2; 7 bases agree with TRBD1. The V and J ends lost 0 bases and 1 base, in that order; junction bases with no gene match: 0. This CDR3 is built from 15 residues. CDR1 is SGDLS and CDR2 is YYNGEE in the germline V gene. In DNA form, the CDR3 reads TGTGCCAGCAGCGTAGGGACAGGGAACACCGGGGAGCTGTTTTTT. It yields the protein CASSVGTGNTGELFF.

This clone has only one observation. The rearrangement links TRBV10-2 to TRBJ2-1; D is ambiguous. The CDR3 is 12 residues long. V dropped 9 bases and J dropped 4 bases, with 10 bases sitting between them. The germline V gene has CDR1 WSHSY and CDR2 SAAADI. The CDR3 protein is CASRSQYNEQFF. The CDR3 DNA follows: TGCGCCAGTCGATCGCAGTACAATGAGCAGTTCTTC.

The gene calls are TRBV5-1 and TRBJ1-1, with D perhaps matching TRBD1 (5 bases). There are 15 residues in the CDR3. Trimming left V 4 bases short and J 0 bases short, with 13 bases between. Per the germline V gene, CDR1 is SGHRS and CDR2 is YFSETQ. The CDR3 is CASSPGGGLNTEAFF. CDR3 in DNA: TGCGCCAGCAGCCCGGGGGGGGGACTGAACACTGAAGCTTTCTTT.

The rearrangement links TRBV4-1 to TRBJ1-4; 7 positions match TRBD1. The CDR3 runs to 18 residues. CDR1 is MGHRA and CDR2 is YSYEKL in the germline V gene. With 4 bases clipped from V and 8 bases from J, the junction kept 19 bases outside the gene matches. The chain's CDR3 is CASSRDRAGEVYREKLFF. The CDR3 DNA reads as TGCGCCAGCAGCCGCGACAGGGCGGGTGAGGTTTATCGGGAAAAACTGTTTTTT.

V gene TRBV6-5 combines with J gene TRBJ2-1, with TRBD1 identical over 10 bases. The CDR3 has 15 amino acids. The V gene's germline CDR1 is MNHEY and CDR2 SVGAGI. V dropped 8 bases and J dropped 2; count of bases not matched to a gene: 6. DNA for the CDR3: TGTGCCAGCCTCCCTGACAGGGGGCCCTACAATGAGCAGTTCTTC. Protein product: CASLPDRGPYNEQFF.

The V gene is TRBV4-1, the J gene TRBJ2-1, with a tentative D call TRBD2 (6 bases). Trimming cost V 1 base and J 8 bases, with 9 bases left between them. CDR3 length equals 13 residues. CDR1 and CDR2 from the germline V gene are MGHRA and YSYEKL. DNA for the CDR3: TGCGCCAGCAGCCAAGTCGCGGGGCATGAGCAGTTCTTC. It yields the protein CASSQVAGHEQFF.

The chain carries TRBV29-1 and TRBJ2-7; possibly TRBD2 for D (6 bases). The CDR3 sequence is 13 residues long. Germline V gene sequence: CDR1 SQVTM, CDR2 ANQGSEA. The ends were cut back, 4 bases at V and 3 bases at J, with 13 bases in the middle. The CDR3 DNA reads TGCAGCGTTGGGAGGGGAGGAAGCTACGAGCAGTACTTC. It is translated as CSVGRGGSYEQYF.

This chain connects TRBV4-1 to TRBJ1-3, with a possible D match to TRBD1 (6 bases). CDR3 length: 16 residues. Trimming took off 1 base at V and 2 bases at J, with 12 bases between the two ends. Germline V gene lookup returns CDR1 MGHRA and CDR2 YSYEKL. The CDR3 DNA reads TGCGCCAGCAGCCAAGTTGGGGGCGCAGCTGGAAACACCATATATTTT. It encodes CASSQVGGAAGNTIYF.

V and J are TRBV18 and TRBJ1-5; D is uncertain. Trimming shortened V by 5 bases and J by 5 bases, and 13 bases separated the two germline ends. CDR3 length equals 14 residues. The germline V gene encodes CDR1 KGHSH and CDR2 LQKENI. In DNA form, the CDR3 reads TGTGCCAGCTCATCCGGGAATAACCATCAGCCCCAGCATTTT. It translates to CASSSGNNHQPQHF.